Below, one T cell receptor beta chain is given with its context. What this receptor recognizes is not known. No per-base quality is available; no much larger clone lies one base away. The cohort comprised around 690 healthy bone marrow donors. At the time of sampling, every cohort member was nominally healthy, though immune exposures that went unrecorded were likely present. The donor was CMV seropositive and belonged to the group of more than 250 seropositive cohort members. A peripheral blood sample was provided by each donor, and peripheral blood mononuclear cells were used for TCR beta sequencing. Genomic DNA extraction from the blood cell samples was performed with the Qiagen DNeasy Blood Extraction Kit. This specimen belongs to a study of cytomegalovirus exposure and HLA in healthy donors (dated by TCRdb to the late 2010s). As for the study more broadly: An earlier analysis of some 600 of the donors reported 276 Gb of sequence data and some 110 million unique TCR beta sequences obtained from approximately 180 million T cells. Because of strong linkage in the cohort, 5 or 6 DR-DQ haplotypes were treated as single units for association and clustering. An early release that covered around 590 HLA-typed donors contained about 300 gigabases of sequencing data and roughly 84 million unique TCR sequences. Genome-wide SNP genotypes for about 65% of the roughly 670 donors were used in a later genetic analysis, which treated that subset as a discovery cohort. An earlier analysis of nearly 600 of the donors applied high-throughput TCR beta sequencing to assess whether each TCR beta V gene segment acted as functional or pseudogenic. On average, around 240,000 unique TCR beta nucleotide sequences were sequenced per donor among a few hundred genotyped donors of the cohort, with around 19% of those sequences being non-productive. The aim of the study was to test whether cataloging public T cell receptors could identify signatures of past pathogen exposure. Of the approximately 370 genotyped donors, 75% to 85% were placed in the genetic ancestry cluster associated with self-reported Caucasian donors. Donor age, sex, ethnicity and CMV serostatus were compiled together with the repertoire data. The number of donors typed differed by locus, with about 620-630 for A, B, C, DRB1 and DQB1, roughly 550 for DQA1, about 610 for DPA1, and some 470 for DPB1. In addition to the first cohort of 666 subjects, a separate validation cohort of approximately 130 different subjects was used. High-throughput TCR immunosequencing, statistical association of individual TCRs with disease status, and machine learning were combined to predict cytomegalovirus infection status. In the later analysis, no new phenotypic data were used to find candidate immune exposures; instead, reliance was placed on TCR beta sequences and their occurrence across donors. HLA typing included class I and class II loci at four-digit resolution. A later analysis re-analyzed previously published TCR beta repertoires from 666 donors and added high-resolution HLA genotyping to study TCR occurrence patterns. Using immunosequencing, the study profiled T cell repertoires from about 650 subjects and related those repertoires to cytomegalovirus serostatus. Every discovery cohort repertoire had been produced on one sequencing platform.

What the work shows at the level of the full study, not this receptor alone: In a later analysis, HLA-associated TCR beta chains showed more clonal expansion and lower generation probabilities than non-associated chains that were equally common. The sequencing pipeline was judged likely to have produced a cluster of highly shared sequence variants as a technical artifact. In this cohort, only TCR beta chains were sequenced, and detectable features were limited by the absence of alpha or paired-chain data. Roughly uniform sequencing depth across donors was assumed in presence/absence analyses, although this assumption may not hold. HLA typing was unavailable for some donors at each locus, so association tests used only the typed subset. A later analysis found that TCR association rates varied across HLA loci, with DRB1 alleles showing the most associated TCRs and HLA-C alleles the fewest. Assigning TCR associations to individual alleles was difficult when HLA alleles, especially DR and DQ, strongly co-occurred. Across donors, most TCR sequences were observed very rarely, whereas some public TCRs were present in many individuals. A later analysis found that most CMV-associated TCR beta chains appeared HLA-restricted, with HLA associations seemingly driven largely by CMV exposure. Broadly in line with IMGT annotations, most TCR beta V segments showed up in productive rearrangements about 90% or about 30% of the time in an earlier analysis of around 600 of the donors. Specific HLA alleles were associated with 15,000 to 20,000 TCR beta sequences at a false discovery rate of 0.05 in a later analysis. In the study, 150 to 200 TCR beta chains were listed as associated with cytomegalovirus. The authors suggested that the approach could potentially be generalized to other disease states and immunological phenotypes. A later genetic analysis associated a missense DCLRE1C variant with V-gene and J-gene trimming of TCR beta chains, and an independent cohort replicated the association. Correlated functional status among segregating V segments might be attributable to linkage disequilibrium, but an unknown experimental factor could not be ruled out. In a later genetic analysis, fewer N-insertions in productive TCRs were reported among donors in an Asian-associated ancestry cluster than the roughly 710-donor mean. In a later analysis, several top co-occurrence clusters were reported to appear linked to parvovirus B19, influenza, CMV and Epstein-Barr virus. Three of the identified cytomegalovirus-associated TCR beta chains were confirmed in vitro to be specific for cytomegalovirus antigens. Because counts were too low, some 17 rarely observed V segments, including chromosome 9 orphons, were excluded from the earlier analysis of around 590 of the donors. CMV serostatus was the only immune exposure information available for the cohort. In both the original and validation cohorts, the classifier was reported to diagnose cytomegalovirus status with high specificity and sensitivity. A further reported finding was that TCR beta sequences accurately predicted the HLA-A and HLA-B alleles for most subjects in the first cohort.

The library was obtained by the immunoSEQ multiplex PCR assay. A mixture of 60 forward primers for TCR Vbeta segments and 13 reverse primers for TCR Jbeta segments was used in the multiplex PCR. A multiplex PCR assay on genomic DNA amplified the CDR3 region of rearranged TCR beta genes. On the Illumina HiSeq System, the amplified TCR beta libraries were sequenced as 87-base-pair reads. The authors' analysis ran thus. A later analysis tallied 75 million to 95 million unique TCR beta chains across the 610 or so repertoires, and 10 million to 11 million of those chains were shared by two or more donors. A nearest-neighbor algorithm error-corrected the raw reads and collapsed the reads into unique sequences, merging closely related sequences to remove PCR and sequencing errors. CDR3 sequences were aligned to IMGT reference sequences to assign V, D and J gene segments. For a sequence to be retained, a match of at least six nucleotides was required to both a V gene segment and a J gene segment. Rearrangements were classified as productive when the CDR3 lacked stop codons and remained in frame with V and J, and all other rearrangements were classified as non-productive. CDR3 was defined according to IMGT convention as the region running from the second conserved V-encoded cysteine to the conserved J-encoded phenylalanine. The earlier analysis of about 620 of the donors excluded sequences that lacked an unambiguous match to a single V gene segment. In an earlier analysis of about 590 of the donors, a V segment was called functional when productive rearrangements were above 56.7%, and segregating when the standard deviation between donors exceeded 5%. To diagnose cytomegalovirus status from the catalog of TCR beta chain sequences, a statistical classification framework was built. In a later analysis, TCR nucleotide sequences were compared against IMGT/GENE-DB human TR gene sequences so that V and J genes could be assigned. In a later analysis, CDR3 sequences and most-parsimonious VDJ recombination scenarios were assigned using the TCRdist pipeline. A later analysis defined each TCR beta chain by its CDR3 amino acid sequence plus V-gene family, and excluded reads lacking a unique V-gene family. As a way to deal with suspected cross-contamination and a sequencing artifact, a later analysis dropped hundreds of nucleotide sequences that were highly shared and had low generation probability. A later analysis calculated a clonal expansion index for each public chain from normalized within-repertoire ranks of inferred template counts. Generation probabilities in a later analysis came from a VDJ recombination model fitted to out-of-frame rearrangements, and those results were checked against IGoR. A later analysis scored TCR-TCR, TCR-HLA and TCR-CMV co-occurrence with hypergeometric tests, applying a repertoire-size bias correction to TCR pairs. A later analysis estimated false discovery rates by permuting HLA or CMV assignments 20 times. In a later analysis, co-occurring TCRs were grouped using DBSCAN, with TCRdist sequence similarity added in when clustering inside HLA-allele-positive subsets. For co-occurrence clustering, repertoires with fewer than 30,000 or more than 120,000 public chains were excluded, along with roughly 5 repertoires with anomalous nucleotide sharing. Drawn from immuneACCESS, this table holds only the in-frame rearrangements with V and J called that TCRdb kept. Clones are partly lost; checked studies trace under half to an unresolved V gene and leave the rest unexplained. D and trimming were read from the DNA, whereas the V and J calls and clone size are those reported in that table. The sample table shows under 140,000 clones, and around 80% are seen once. In total, the top ten clones hold less than 7.5% of the sample.

Sequenced: PBMCs. The sequence was collected from a man aged 25-40 years in good health and CMV-seropositive.

CDR3 reads: CASRTGLAPLHF. The nucleotide sequence is given as TGTGCCAGCAGGACAGGCCTGGCGCCCCTCCACTTT. Recombination connected TRBV6-1 to TRBJ1-6; a tentative D match to TRBD1 spans 6 bases. CDR1 and CDR2, per the germline V gene, are MNHNS and SASEGT. V sheds 6 bases and J sheds 13 bases, leaving 13 bases between their ends. The CDR3 goes from the cysteine to the phenylalanine over 12 residues. Only the CDR3 region is kept as DNA, spanning 36 bases read in frame from base 1.